A selection of T cell receptor beta chains follows, all from one sample in a study of cytomegalovirus exposure and HLA in healthy donors. Using immunoSEQ multiplex PCR, the repertoire was profiled, and TCRdb retains in-frame clones only, with some absent. The table lists 40,000 or so clones, over 60% of them singletons. Sequencing was performed on PBMCs. The receptor set was obtained from a woman in her twenties or thirties in good health and CMV-seronegative. CDR3s include the opening cysteine and the closing phenylalanine or tryptophan. A D gene is named only where the DNA matches it firmly. Size values are once, few and many counts, or a class for expanded clones, and some rows have none.

V gene	J gene	D gene	clone size	CDR3 protein	CDR3 DNA
TRBV28	TRBJ2-7	TRBD2	-	CASRLAGIYEQYF	TGTGCCAGCAGGCTAGCGGGGATCTACGAGCAGTACTTC
TRBV6-5	TRBJ1-6	-	-	CASSFGQHNSPLHF	TGTGCCAGCAGTTTTGGGCAGCATAATTCACCCCTCCACTTT
TRBV18	TRBJ1-3	-	-	CASSPPALTGNTIYF	TGTGCCAGCTCACCACCCGCACTGACTGGAAACACCATATATTTT
TRBV18	TRBJ1-1	-	-	CASSQGMNTEAFF	TGTGCCAGCTCACAGGGGATGAACACTGAAGCTTTCTTT
TRBV13	TRBJ1-2	TRBD1	once	CASSSDRGSYGYTF	TGTGCCAGCAGTTCCGACAGGGGAAGCTATGGCTACACCTTC
TRBV14	TRBJ1-5	TRBD1	-	CASSQEATGYNQPQHF	TGTGCCAGCAGCCAGGAGGCGACAGGGTACAATCAGCCCCAGCATTTT
TRBV9	TRBJ2-1	-	-	CASSVSPHNEQFF	TGTGCCAGCAGCGTATCTCCCCACAATGAGCAGTTCTTC
TRBV5-4	TRBJ2-3	TRBD2	-	CASSRGLAGGPGADTQYF	TGTGCCAGCAGCCGGGGACTAGCGGGAGGGCCGGGAGCAGATACGCAGTATTTT
TRBV5-1	TRBJ2-7	-	-	CASRPSPGDEQYF	TGCGCCAGCAGACCCTCCCCCGGGGACGAGCAGTACTTC
TRBV28	TRBJ1-5	-	-	CASFPGGGPQHF	TGTGCCAGCTTCCCAGGAGGCGGGCCCCAGCATTTT
TRBV7-8	TRBJ2-1	TRBD2	-	CASSFASGGVFNEQFF	TGTGCCAGCAGCTTCGCTAGCGGGGGGGTTTTCAATGAGCAGTTCTTC
TRBV9	TRBJ1-2	-	once	CASSPPGYGYTF	TGTGCCAGCAGCCCCCCCGGTTATGGCTACACCTTC
TRBV6-5	TRBJ2-7	TRBD1	-	CASTAQGGEQYF	TGTGCCAGCACCGCACAGGGGGGCGAGCAGTACTTC
TRBV30	TRBJ1-1	-	-	CAWDTMGSGEAFF	TGTGCCTGGGATACGATGGGTAGCGGTGAAGCTTTCTTT
TRBV9	TRBJ2-7	-	-	CASSVGQLYHEQYF	TGTGCCAGCAGCGTAGGACAGCTCTACCACGAGCAGTACTTC
TRBV10-3	TRBJ1-1	-	-	CAISAETGIGEAFF	TGTGCCATCAGTGCGGAAACAGGAATTGGTGAAGCTTTCTTT
TRBV7-6	TRBJ1-5	-	-	CASSLVGDQPQHF	TGTGCCAGCAGCTTAGTCGGGGATCAGCCCCAGCATTTT
TRBV30	TRBJ1-2	-	-	CAWSLGGSYGYTF	TGTGCCTGGAGTCTAGGAGGTAGTTATGGCTACACCTTC